This T cell receptor beta chain was captured by sequencing in a study of OX40 agonist ivuxolimab in advanced cancers. The method was immunoSEQ multiplex PCR; TCRdb's version includes in-frame clones alone and lacks a portion of them. The sample holds about 73,000 clones; approximately 90% are singletons and the top ten take 0.4% to 0.55%. Germline-derived CDR1 and CDR2 are SEHNR and FQNEAQ (reference sequence). Trimming pared 5 bases from V and 0 bases from J, leaving 10 bases between. CDR3 length: 14 residues. The rearrangement links TRBV7-9 to TRBJ2-5, with TRBD2 as a possible D gene (5 bases). Sample: CD4+ or CD8+ T cells sorted from blood, taken in a trial of the OX40 agonist ivuxolimab. The sequence was obtained from an adult with an advanced solid tumor such as melanoma, head and neck, liver or kidney cancer. CDR3 region: CASSRAGDQETQYF. CDR3 DNA sequence: TGTGCCAGCAGCCGGGCGGGCGACCAAGAGACCCAGTACTTC.